Listed below are T cell receptor beta chains from one sample, sequenced in a study of cytomegalovirus exposure and HLA in healthy donors. Assay: immunoSEQ multiplex PCR; the TCRdb copy retains only in-frame clones and omits some. The sample consists of about 130,000 clones, over 70% of them appearing once. Sequencing was carried out using PBMCs. The receptors were gathered from a female donor in good health and CMV-seronegative. Both conserved end residues are part of each CDR3. D genes are given only for firm matches. Clone size is not always given. Where it is, it says once, few, many or a class for expanded clones.

V	J	size	D	DNA	CDR3
TRBV5-6	TRBJ2-7	few	TRBD1	TGTGCCAGCAGCTTGATGAAAAGGGGGCGCGGGTCCTACGAGCAGTACTTC	CASSLMKRGRGSYEQYF
TRBV5-5	TRBJ2-3	NA	TRBD1	TGTGCCAGCAGCTTGGTGGGTAGGGGGCGAGGGAAAGATACGCAGTATTTT	CASSLVGRGRGKDTQYF
TRBV7-2	TRBJ2-7	NA	NA	TGTGCCAGCAGCTTAGGGCACAGCTCCTACGAGCAGTACTTC	CASSLGHSSYEQYF
TRBV11-1	TRBJ2-7	NA	TRBD1	TGTGCCAGCAGCTTACCCCGACAGGGGGCGGGTGAGCAGTACTTC	CASSLPRQGAGEQYF
TRBV19	TRBJ2-1	NA	NA	TGTGCCAGTAGGCGAGCCCGTGGCAATGAGCAGTTCTTC	CASRRARGNEQFF
TRBV11-2	TRBJ2-2	few	TRBD1	TGTGCCAGCAGCTTATCACGGGGGACAGGGGACACCGGGGAGCTGTTTTTT	CASSLSRGTGDTGELFF
TRBV13	TRBJ2-3	once	NA	TGTGCCAGCAGCTCCGGGGCAGATACGCAGTATTTT	CASSSGADTQYF
TRBV30	TRBJ2-1	once	TRBD2	TGTGCCTGGGTCCGACCGGGGACTAGCGGGCTGGGAGGGCAGTTCTTC	CAWVRPGTSGLGGQFF
TRBV6-4	TRBJ2-3	once	TRBD2	TGTGCCAGCAGTGACGGAGCGGGAGGGAAAGATACGCAGTATTTT	CASSDGAGGKDTQYF
TRBV5-1	TRBJ1-2	NA	NA	TGCGCCAGCAGCTTGGGTATAGGGGCAAGCTATGGCTACACCTTC	CASSLGIGASYGYTF
TRBV11-2	TRBJ2-3	NA	TRBD2	TGTGCCAGCCAACGGACTAGCGGGAGGCTCCGGGCTAGCACAGATACGCAGTATTTT	CASQRTSGRLRASTDTQYF